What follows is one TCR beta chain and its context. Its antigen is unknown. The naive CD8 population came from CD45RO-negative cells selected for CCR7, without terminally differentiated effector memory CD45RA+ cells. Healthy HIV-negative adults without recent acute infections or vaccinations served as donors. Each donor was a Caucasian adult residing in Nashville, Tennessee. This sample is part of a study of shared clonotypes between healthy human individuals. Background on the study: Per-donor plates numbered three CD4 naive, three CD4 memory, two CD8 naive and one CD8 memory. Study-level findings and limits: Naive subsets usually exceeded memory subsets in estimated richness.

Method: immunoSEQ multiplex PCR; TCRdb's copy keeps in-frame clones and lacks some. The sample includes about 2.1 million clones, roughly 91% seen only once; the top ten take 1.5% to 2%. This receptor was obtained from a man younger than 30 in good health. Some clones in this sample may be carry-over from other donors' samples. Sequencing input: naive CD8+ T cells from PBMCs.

DNA of the CDR3: TGTGCCAGCAGTTTACTCGAACTAGCGGGAGCTCACAATGAGCAGTTCTTC. Translating it yields CASSLLELAGAHNEQFF. This chain uses TRBV27 with TRBJ2-1; TRBD2 agrees at 11 bases. V was clipped by 2 bases and J by 5 bases; unmatched bases: 8. From germline, CDR1 is MNHEY and CDR2 SMNVEV (reference sequence). This CDR3 region has 17 residues.